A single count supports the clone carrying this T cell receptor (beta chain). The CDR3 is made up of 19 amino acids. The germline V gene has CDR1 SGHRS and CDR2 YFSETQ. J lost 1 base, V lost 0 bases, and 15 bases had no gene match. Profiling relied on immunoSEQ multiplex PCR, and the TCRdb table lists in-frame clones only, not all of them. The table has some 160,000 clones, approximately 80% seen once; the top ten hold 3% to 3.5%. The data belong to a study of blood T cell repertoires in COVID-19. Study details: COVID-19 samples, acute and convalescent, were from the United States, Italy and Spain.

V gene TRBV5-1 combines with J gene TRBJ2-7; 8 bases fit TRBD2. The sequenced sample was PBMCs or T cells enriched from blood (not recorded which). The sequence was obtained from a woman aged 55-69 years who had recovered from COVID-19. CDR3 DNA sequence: TGCGCCAGCAGCTTGGATCCAGGGGCGGGGGGCCTAGAATCCTACGAGCAGTACTTC. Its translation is CASSLDPGAGGLESYEQYF. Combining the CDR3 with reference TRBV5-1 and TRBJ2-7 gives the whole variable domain KAGVTQTPRYLIKTRGQQVTLSCSPISGHRSVSWYQQTPGQGLQFLFEYFSETQRNKGNFPGRFSGRQFSNSRSEMNVSTLELGDSALYLCASSLDPGAGGLESYEQYFGPGTRLTVT.